This TCR beta chain was sequenced in a study of molecular identifiers for immune sequencing clone quantification. This clonotype was observed a handful of times. The naive CD8 libraries originated from between about 17,000 and 1,000,000 sorted cells and drew on 10%, 30% or 50% RNA. TCRdb passed the PCR reads through MiXCR, listing each CDR3 protein once. The sample records around 460,000 distinct CDR3 sequences, about a fifth being singletons. The CDR3 is 16 residues long. V shed 2 bases and J 1 base; nucleotides not matched to a gene: 9. Germline CDR1 reads GTSNPN; CDR2 reads SVGIG (reference sequence).

This receptor was obtained from a human donor in good health. Some libraries in this study had Jurkat cell RNA spiked in. Sequencing used naive CD8+ T cells from blood, with Jurkat cell RNA spiked in. Sample subset: FACS-sorted CD8+CD4-CCR7+CD45RA+ naive T cells. The chain employs TRBV30 and TRBJ2-7; 9 nucleotides align to TRBD2. The DNA for the CDR3 is TGTGCCTGGAGTCCGGGACTAGCCCGGAGGTCCTACGAGCAGTACTTC. Translation: CAWSPGLARRSYEQYF.